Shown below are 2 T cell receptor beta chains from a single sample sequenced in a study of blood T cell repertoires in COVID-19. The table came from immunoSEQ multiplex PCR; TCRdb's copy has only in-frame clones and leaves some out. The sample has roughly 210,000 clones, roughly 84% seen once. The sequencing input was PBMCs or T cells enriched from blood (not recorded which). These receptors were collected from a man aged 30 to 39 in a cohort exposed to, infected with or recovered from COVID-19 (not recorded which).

CDR3 protein: CAISDRGNTNTEAFF. The CDR3 DNA reads TGTGCCATCAGTGACCGGGGGAATACGAACACTGAAGCTTTCTTT. This rearrangement joins TRBV10-3 to TRBJ1-1; tentative D call: TRBD1 (5 bases). The CDR3 spans 15 residues. Trimming shortened V by 3 bases and J by 1 base, and 12 bases separated the two germline ends. Germline CDR1 reads ENHRY; CDR2 reads SYGVKD.

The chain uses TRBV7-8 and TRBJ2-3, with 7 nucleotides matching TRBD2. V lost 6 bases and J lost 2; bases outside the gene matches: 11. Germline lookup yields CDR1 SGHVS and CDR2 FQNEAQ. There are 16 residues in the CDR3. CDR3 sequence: CASSLRGGALTDTQYF. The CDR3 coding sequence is TGTGCCAGCAGTCTAAGGGGAGGGGCCCTCACAGATACGCAGTATTTT.